This entry lists 30 T cell receptor beta chains sequenced from one sample in a study of T cells in Graves' hyperthyroidism and ophthalmopathy. RNA transcripts served as the template for amplifying TCR beta CDR3 regions. Carried out on the TCR CDR3, a first-round RT-PCR used the HTBI primer set. TCRdb processed the multiplex PCR reads anew with MiXCR; each CDR3 protein has one entry. This table holds about 500,000 distinct CDR3 sequences, roughly an eighth found once. Input material: blood. The receptors originated from a woman between 18 and 29 years old with Graves' hyperthyroidism.

This clonotype has just a few counts. The chain has TRBV3-1 and TRBJ1-4; no reliable D call. V lost 0 bases and J lost 8, with 4 bases in between. Germline V gives CDR1 LGHDT, CDR2 YNNKEL (reference sequence). This CDR3 has 12 residues. CDR3 region: CASSQDREKLFF. CDR3 in DNA: TGTGCCAGCAGCCAAGATCGGGAAAAACTGTTTTTT.

This clonotype was counted ten times or more. The rearrangement uses TRBV20-1 and TRBJ2-7; 8 nucleotides line up with TRBD1. The CDR3 has 15 residues. The V gene's germline CDR1 is DFQATT and CDR2 SNEGSKA (reference sequence). Unmatched junction bases numbered 4, after V lost 0 bases and J lost 0 bases. CDR3 in amino acids: CSARDGGTGSYEQYV. CDR3 nucleotide sequence: TGCAGTGCTAGAGATGGGGGGACAGGCTCCTACGAGCAGTACGTC.

This clonotype has at least ten counts. The chain has TRBV3-1 and TRBJ2-1, with a tentative D call TRBD2 (6 bases). Germline CDR1 reads LGHDT; CDR2 reads YNNKEL (reference sequence). The CDR3 covers 17 residues. With 3 bases removed from V and 6 bases from J, the gap between germline ends came to 21 bases. CDR3 bases: TGTGCCAGCAGCCACGCCCGCCGACTAGTAGGGTCCAATGAGCAGTTCTTC. Translated: CASSHARRLVGSNEQFF.

This clonotype was seen many times. The gene calls are TRBV9 and TRBJ2-7, with 12 bases fitting TRBD1. V shed 4 bases and J 6 bases; nucleotides not matched to a gene: 8. This CDR3 region has 15 residues. Germline V gives CDR1 SGDLS, CDR2 YYNGEE. The CDR3 DNA reads as TGTGCCAGCAGCCCGCGGGACAGGGGGCTTCTCGAGCAGTACTTC. Translation gives CASSPRDRGLLEQYF.

In this sample, this clonotype turned up many times. The chain employs TRBV12-3 or TRBV12-4 and TRBJ2-5; TRBD2 matches at 10 bases. This CDR3 region has 15 residues. V shed 6 bases, J shed 2 bases, and the junction held 6 bases outside the gene matches. CDR3 sequence: CASRGGLATQETQYF. CDR3 DNA sequence: TGTGCCAGCAGGGGGGGACTAGCGACACAAGAGACCCAGTACTTC.

This clonotype was observed at least ten times. This rearrangement joins TRBV13 to TRBJ2-1; no clear D. CDR1 and CDR2 from the germline V gene are PRHDT and FYEKMQ (reference sequence). This CDR3 is 13 amino acids long. The ends were cut back, 2 bases at V and 5 bases at J, with 7 bases in the middle. DNA of the CDR3: TGTGCCAGCAGCTTATATGGGGACAATGAGCAGTTCTTC. Amino acids: CASSLYGDNEQFF.

With regard to this clonotype: A read error may account for a junction end that differs from germline. The rearrangement links TRBV10-3 to TRBJ1-1; D is unclear. The CDR3 covers 13 residues. Germline V gene data show CDR1 as ENHRY and CDR2 as SYGVKD. CDR3 bases: TGTACCATCAGTCAACAAAGGGATACTGAAGCTTTCTTT. Protein product: CTISQQRDTEAFF.

V is TRBV19 and J is TRBJ2-4, with D possibly being TRBD2 (6 bases). V lost 4 bases, J lost 8 bases, and 15 bases lay in between. This CDR3 contains 14 residues. Per germline, CDR1 LNHDA and CDR2 SQIVND (reference sequence). The CDR3 DNA reads as TGTGCCAGTAGTAACCCGGGCGAGCGGGACATTCAGTACTTC. It specifies CASSNPGERDIQYF. The complete variable domain, with remaining parts taken from reference TRBV19 and TRBJ2-4, reads DGGITQSPKYLFRKEGQNVTLSCEQNLNHDAMYWYRQDPGQGLRLIYYSQIVNDFQKGDIAEGYSVSREKKESFPLTVTSAQKNPTAFYLCASSNPGERDIQYFGAGTRLSVL.

This clonotype was picked up many times. This chain links TRBV27 with TRBJ2-7, with a possible D match to TRBD1 (6 bases). Germline CDR1 MNHEY, CDR2 SMNVEV (reference sequence). V gave up 4 bases and J gave up 4 bases, with 11 bases separating them. The CDR3 has 13 amino acids. The CDR3 protein is CASSWSQGYEQYV. In DNA form, the CDR3 reads TGTGCCAGCAGTTGGTCTCAGGGGTACGAGCAGTACGTC.

The sample holds many counts of this clonotype. J is TRBJ2-7 and V is TRBV7-2; D gene unclear. The CDR3 sequence is 13 residues long. The V gene lost 6 bases and the J gene lost 2 bases, with 11 bases spanning the gap. The germline CDR1 and CDR2 sequences are SGHTA and FQGNSA. The CDR3 nucleotides read TGTGCCAGCAGGAAAACTGGCGCCTACGAGCAGTACTTC. Translation gives CASRKTGAYEQYF.

V gene TRBV30 combines with J gene TRBJ1-1, with D possibly matching TRBD1 (6 bases). There are 11 residues in the CDR3. Germline CDR1 is GTSNPN and CDR2 is SVGIG (reference sequence). Between the trimmed V and J ends, which lost 0 bases and 7 bases, there was a span of 6 bases. CDR3 DNA: TGTGCCTGGAGTGTACAGGGTGAAGCTTTCTTT. This translates into CAWSVQGEAFF.

This clonotype has a count of ten or more. This chain joins TRBV3-1 and TRBJ2-2, with D tentatively TRBD2 (5 bases). Germline loops: CDR1 LGHDT, CDR2 YNNKEL (reference sequence). V lost 1 base and J 0 bases, leaving 9 bases between the germline ends. The CDR3 length is 16 residues. CDR3 in amino acids: CASSQAGSTNTGELFF. CDR3 sequence (DNA): TGTGCCAGCAGCCAAGCGGGGAGTACGAACACCGGGGAGCTGTTTTTT.

This clonotype was counted at least ten times. The J gene is TRBJ1-3, the V gene TRBV9; D gene ambiguous. Trimming pared 0 bases from V and 0 bases from J, leaving 7 bases between. In germline, CDR1 is SGDLS, CDR2 YYNGEE. The CDR3 runs 15 residues. DNA for the CDR3: TGTGCCAGCAGCGTAGGAGTGGGCTCTGGAAACACCATATATTTT. It encodes CASSVGVGSGNTIYF.

This clonotype came up many times. The V gene is TRBV12-3 or TRBV12-4, the J gene TRBJ1-2; 7 bases align to TRBD1. V lost 6 bases and J lost 1; bases outside the gene matches: 11. CDR3 length equals 16 residues. The CDR3 sequence is CASSPQTGRLNYGYTF. In DNA, the CDR3 is TGTGCCAGCAGCCCTCAGACAGGGCGCCTTAACTATGGCTACACCTTC.

The chain uses TRBV5-8 and TRBJ2-7; the match to TRBD2 covers 7 bases. Germline CDR1 is SGHTS and CDR2 is YDEGEE. V dropped 1 base and J dropped 2; count of bases not matched to a gene: 12. The CDR3 is made up of 17 amino acids. The CDR3 sequence: CASSLPGREGLTYEQYV. In nucleotides, the CDR3 is TGTGCCAGCAGCTTGCCAGGGAGGGAGGGCTTGACCTACGAGCAGTACGTC.

The chain is built from TRBV6-1 and TRBJ1-5; 8 positions agree with TRBD1. The J segment lost 7 bases and the V segment lost 5 bases, leaving 7 bases of the junction unmatched. Germline V gene sequence: CDR1 MNHNS, CDR2 SASEGT. The CDR3 contains 14 residues. CDR3 in amino acids: CASSSTDRGQPQHF. For the CDR3, the DNA is TGTGCCAGCAGTTCCACCGACAGGGGCCAGCCCCAGCATTTT.

This clonotype appeared a single time. The rearrangement joins TRBV12-3 or TRBV12-4 to TRBJ1-2, with unresolved D. This CDR3 spans 15 amino acids. V lost 4 bases and J 8 bases, leaving 20 bases between the germline ends. The CDR3 region is CASSSEIFGGLGYTF. The CDR3 DNA sequence: TGTGCCAGCAGTTCCGAAATATTCGGAGGTTTGGGCTACACCTTC.

The V call is TRBV7-3, the J call TRBJ2-2; D uncertain. Germline CDR1 is SGHTA and CDR2 is FQGTGA. V was cut by 5 bases and J by 2 bases, with 9 bases left in between. CDR3 length equals 14 residues. Written as DNA, the CDR3 is TGTGCCAGCAGCGAAGCGAGTAACACCGGGGAGCTGTTTTTT. Protein: CASSEASNTGELFF.

The chain is built from TRBV7-8 and TRBJ2-1; D is possibly TRBD1 or TRBD2 (6 bases each). V was pared by 5 bases and J by 0 bases, with 11 bases between. The length of the CDR3 is 15 residues. Germline CDR1 and CDR2: SGHVS and FQNEAQ. DNA for the CDR3: TGTGCCAGCAGCGAAGGGGGAGGCTCCTACAATGAGCAGTTCTTC. Its translation: CASSEGGGSYNEQFF.

In the case of this clonotype: One junction end does not reproduce the germline sequence, and a read error may be involved. The chain carries TRBV6-2 or TRBV6-3 and TRBJ1-1, with D perhaps TRBD1 (6 bases). The CDR3 totals 14 residues. Germline V CDR1 and CDR2: MNHEY, SVGEGT. The CDR3 bases are TGTGTCAGCAGCCTTGGACAGTTGAACACTGAAGCTTTCTTT. Protein sequence: CVSSLGQLNTEAFF.

This clonotype occurred a few times. V gene TRBV12-3 or TRBV12-4 combines with J gene TRBJ1-5; D call uncertain. The CDR3 is made up of 15 amino acids. V was trimmed by 5 bases and J by 6 bases, leaving 17 bases between them. The DNA for the CDR3 is TGTGCCAGCAGTCCGAAGTCTTTAGTGGGTCAGCCCCAGCATTTT. Translated: CASSPKSLVGQPQHF.

The sample holds many counts of this clonotype. This rearrangement joins TRBV19 to TRBJ2-7; 9 bases are a match to TRBD1. Germline-derived CDR1 and CDR2 are LNHDA and SQIVND (reference sequence). The V gene end was trimmed by 6 bases and the J gene end by 5 bases; junction bases not matched to a gene: 5. The CDR3 loop spans 13 amino acids. For the CDR3, the DNA is TGTGCCAGTAGGCGGACAGGGGTGGACGAGCAGTACTTC. Its protein is CASRRTGVDEQYF.

This clonotype was observed many times. V and J are TRBV5-1 and TRBJ2-7; D possibly corresponds to TRBD1 (6 bases). The CDR3 sequence is 12 residues long. Germline lookup yields CDR1 SGHRS and CDR2 YFSETQ. V was shortened by 1 base and J by 5 bases, with 7 bases between the two germline ends. The CDR3 sequence is CASSLYRDEQYF. The CDR3 DNA reads TGCGCCAGCAGCTTGTACAGGGACGAGCAGTACTTC.

This clonotype showed up many times. The V gene is TRBV12-3 or TRBV12-4, the J gene TRBJ2-7; D ambiguous. Trimming stripped 0 bases from V and 3 bases from J, with 6 bases between. The CDR3 runs 13 residues. CDR3: CASSLANLYEQYF. In DNA form, the CDR3 reads TGTGCCAGCAGTTTAGCGAACCTCTACGAGCAGTACTTC.

The J gene is TRBJ2-2, the V gene TRBV7-3; the D gene is possibly TRBD1 (5 bases). Germline V lookup: CDR1 SGHTA, CDR2 FQGTGA. The CDR3 spans 15 residues. With 3 bases removed from V and 3 bases from J, the gap between germline ends came to 11 bases. CDR3 sequence (DNA): TGTGCCAGCAGCTTCAGGGCAGGACACACCGGGGAGCTGTTTTTT. This encodes CASSFRAGHTGELFF.

The chain links TRBV20-1 to TRBJ2-5; D is ambiguous. CDR3 length: 15 amino acids. V dropped 5 bases and J dropped 2 bases, with 18 bases sitting between them. The V gene's germline CDR1 is DFQATT and CDR2 SNEGSKA (reference sequence). The DNA for the CDR3 is TGCAGTGCTCCCAGAAGTCTAGTGCCACAAGAGACCCAGTACTTC. Residues: CSAPRSLVPQETQYF.

The chain has TRBV7-2 and TRBJ1-2; D call uncertain. This CDR3 spans 12 amino acids. The germline V gene has CDR1 SGHTA and CDR2 FQGNSA. Trimming removed 2 bases at V and 6 bases at J, with 7 bases between. As DNA, the CDR3 is TGTGCCAGCAGCTTATGGCGGAATGGCTACACCTTC. Translated: CASSLWRNGYTF.

This clonotype has just a few counts. The chain employs TRBV18 and TRBJ2-1; D possibly corresponds to TRBD2 (5 bases). Germline V gives CDR1 KGHSH, CDR2 LQKENI. This CDR3 region has 13 residues. V lost 5 bases and J lost 8, with 13 bases in between. The CDR3 DNA reads as TGTGCCAGCTCAAAACTAGTGCTCGATGAGCAGTTCTTC. Protein product: CASSKLVLDEQFF. The full variable domain, in which reference TRBV18 and TRBJ2-1 provide the parts outside the CDR3, is NAGVMQNPRHLVRRRGQEARLRCSPMKGHSHVYWYRQLPEEGLKFMVYLQKENIIDESGMPKERFSAEFPKEGPSILRIQQVVRGDSAAYFCASSKLVLDEQFFGPGTRLTVL.

This clonotype came up many times. The rearrangement uses TRBV10-3 and TRBJ2-7, with 7 bases aligning to TRBD1. The V and J ends lost 7 bases and 4 bases, in that order; junction bases with no gene match: 7. The CDR3 is 13 amino acids. The V gene's germline CDR1 is ENHRY and CDR2 SYGVKD. CDR3 region: CAIKPSTGYEQYV. The DNA of the CDR3 is TGTGCCATCAAGCCCTCGACAGGGTACGAGCAGTACGTC.

This clonotype showed up many times. This rearrangement joins TRBV20-1 to TRBJ2-4; D is possibly TRBD1 (5 bases). The CDR3 loop spans 15 amino acids. The V gene's germline CDR1 is DFQATT and CDR2 SNEGSKA (reference sequence). Trimming took off 5 bases at V and 0 bases at J, with 14 bases between the two ends. CDR3 sequence reads: CSAEDTHLAKNIQYF. In nucleotides, the CDR3 is TGCAGTGCTGAGGACACTCACCTAGCCAAAAACATTCAGTACTTC.